This TCR beta chain was sequenced in a study of T-cell memory formation after mild COVID-19. The CDR3 is 12 residues long. V was pared by 7 bases and J by 2 bases, with 8 bases between. This clonotype was picked up many times. TCRdb analysed the 5' RACE reads with MiXCR anew, one entry per CDR3 protein. The data contain over 350,000 distinct CDR3 sequences, about 24% of them singletons. Sequenced material: PBMCs or a T cell subset sorted from them (not recorded which). J is TRBJ1-2 and V is TRBV12-3 or TRBV12-4; D is unresolved. The TCR sequence derives from an adult woman who had mild COVID-19 (a few samples of this study predate the infection). Cell type and time point are not known. CDR3 region: CASKQGNYGYTF. Written as DNA, the CDR3 is TGTGCCAGCAAACAAGGAAACTATGGCTACACCTTC.